Detailed here is one T cell receptor (beta chain). No antigen is known for it. Per-base quality was not reported, and no clone a single base away is much larger than it. This entry is derived from a study of cytomegalovirus exposure and HLA in healthy donors (dated by TCRdb to 2016 to 2017). For the study in its entirety: In an earlier analysis of approximately 640 of the donors, around 290 Gb of sequence data and 95 million to 130 million unique TCR beta sequences from 150 million to 200 million T cells were reported. An early release covering 550 to 700 HLA-typed donors comprised about 300 gigabases of sequencing data and tens of millions of unique TCR sequences. The genetic ancestry cluster associated with self-reported Caucasian donors included about 84% of the roughly 410 genotyped donors. The study aimed to test whether cataloging public T cell receptors could reveal signatures of past pathogen exposure. Using immunosequencing, the study profiled T cell repertoires from 500 to 800 subjects and related those repertoires to cytomegalovirus serostatus. Along with the approximately 700-subject first cohort, a separate validation cohort of about 110 different subjects was used. To predict cytomegalovirus infection status, the study brought together high-throughput TCR immunosequencing, statistical association of individual TCRs with disease status, and machine learning. A later analysis re-analyzed previously published TCR beta repertoires from several hundred donors and added high-resolution HLA genotyping to study TCR occurrence patterns. Rather than drawing on any new phenotypic data, the later analysis identified candidate immune exposures from TCR beta sequences and the way those sequences occurred across donors. An earlier analysis of several hundred of the donors applied high-throughput TCR beta sequencing to assess whether each TCR beta V gene segment acted as functional or pseudogenic. Donor age, sex, ethnicity and CMV serostatus were collected together with the repertoire data. In a later genetic analysis, genome-wide SNP genotypes for about 55% of the roughly 670 donors were used, and that subset was treated as a discovery cohort. All discovery cohort repertoires had been generated using a single sequencing platform. HLA typing covered class I and class II loci at four-digit resolution. The number of donors typed differed by locus, with about 629-630 for A, B, C, DRB1 and DQB1, roughly 520 for DQA1, over 600 for DPA1, and some 450 for DPB1. Five DR-DQ haplotypes were handled as single units for association and clustering because linkage in the cohort was strong. On average, over 200,000 unique TCR beta nucleotide sequences were sequenced per donor among several hundred genotyped donors of the cohort, with approximately 18% of those sequences being non-productive. What the work shows at the level of the full study, not this receptor alone: Some IMGT-functional V segments, including TRBV6-2 and TRBV6-3, could not be distinguished by the 87-base-pair reads and were therefore excluded. In a later analysis, several top co-occurrence clusters were reported to appear linked to parvovirus B19, influenza, CMV and Epstein-Barr virus. A later analysis found that most CMV-associated TCR beta chains appeared HLA-restricted, with HLA associations seemingly driven largely by CMV exposure. Cytomegalovirus status was reported to be diagnosed by the classifier with high specificity and sensitivity in both the original and validation cohorts. In a later genetic analysis, a missense DCLRE1C variant was associated with V-gene and J-gene trimming of TCR beta chains, and the association was replicated in an independent cohort. The earlier analysis of a few hundred of the donors excluded some 15 rarely observed V segments, including chromosome 9 orphons, because counts were too low. In a later analysis, HLA-associated TCR beta chains showed more clonal expansion and lower generation probabilities than non-associated chains that were equally common. When HLA alleles, especially DR and DQ, strongly co-occurred, TCR associations were difficult to assign to individual alleles. The cohort was sequenced for TCR beta chains only, and without alpha or paired-chain data the features that could be detected were limited. Across donors, most TCR sequences were observed very rarely, whereas some public TCRs were present in many individuals. An earlier analysis of some 590 of the donors showed that most TCR beta V segments appeared in productive rearrangements either about 87% or about 30% of the time, which broadly matched IMGT annotations. A further reported finding was that TCR beta sequences accurately predicted the HLA-A and HLA-B alleles for most subjects in the first cohort. A few of the identified cytomegalovirus-associated TCR beta chains were confirmed in vitro to be specific for cytomegalovirus antigens. The study gave a list of about 150 TCR beta chains associated with cytomegalovirus. In a later analysis, 16,951 TCR beta sequences were associated with specific HLA alleles at a false discovery rate of 0.05. Because some donors lacked HLA typing at each locus, the association tests relied only on the typed subset. A group of highly shared sequence variants was considered likely to be a technical artifact of the sequencing pipeline. Correlated functional status among segregating V segments might be attributable to linkage disequilibrium, but an unknown experimental factor could not be ruled out. The authors suggested that the approach could potentially be extended to other disease states and immunological phenotypes. For the cohort, immune exposure information was limited to CMV serostatus. According to a later genetic analysis, donors in an Asian-associated ancestry cluster had fewer N-insertions in productive TCRs than the approximately 670-donor mean. Sequencing depth was assumed to be roughly uniform across donors in the presence/absence analyses, though that assumption may not hold. In a later analysis, TCR association rates were found to vary across HLA loci, with the most associated TCRs seen for DRB1 alleles and the fewest for HLA-C alleles.

Reading the germline V gene gives CDR1 MDHEN and CDR2 SYDVKM. The V and J ends are trimmed by 5 bases and 0 bases, leaving 7 bases between them. From its cysteine to its phenylalanine, the CDR3 spans 13 amino acids. Only the CDR3 part of the read is kept: 39 bases, read in frame from the first base. Preparation of the library involved the immunoSEQ multiplex PCR assay. The multiplex PCR relied on a mix of 60 forward primers for TCR Vbeta segments and 13 reverse primers for TCR Jbeta segments. The CDR3 region of rearranged TCR beta genes was amplified from genomic DNA with a multiplex PCR assay. On the Illumina HiSeq System, the amplified TCR beta libraries were sequenced as 87-base-pair reads. In the authors' own workflow: A later analysis tallied 70 million to 100 million unique TCR beta chains across the 610 or so repertoires, and around 9.9 million of those chains were shared by two or more donors. A nearest-neighbor algorithm error-corrected the raw reads and collapsed the reads into unique sequences, merging closely related sequences to remove PCR and sequencing errors. To assign V, D and J gene segments, CDR3 sequences were aligned to IMGT reference sequences. Each retained sequence needed at least a six-nucleotide match to both a V gene segment and a J gene segment. A rearrangement was called productive if the CDR3 had no stop codons and remained in frame with V and J, and every other rearrangement was called non-productive. CDR3 was defined according to IMGT convention as the region running from the second conserved V-encoded cysteine to the conserved J-encoded phenylalanine. The earlier analysis of more than 450 of the donors excluded sequences that lacked an unambiguous match to a single V gene segment. An earlier analysis of 587 of the donors called V segments functional above 56.7% productive rearrangements and segregating when the between-donor standard deviation exceeded 5%. A statistical classification framework was built for diagnosing cytomegalovirus status from the catalog of TCR beta chain sequences. A later analysis assigned V and J genes by comparing TCR nucleotide sequences with IMGT/GENE-DB human TR gene sequences. Using the TCRdist pipeline, a later analysis assigned CDR3 sequences along with most-parsimonious VDJ recombination scenarios. In a later analysis, each TCR beta chain was defined by its CDR3 amino acid sequence together with its V-gene family, and reads lacking a unique V-gene family were excluded. In a later analysis, some 600 highly shared, low-generation-probability nucleotide sequences were removed to address suspected cross-contamination and a sequencing artifact. In a later analysis, a clonal expansion index for each public chain was calculated from normalized within-repertoire ranks of inferred template counts. In a later analysis, generation probabilities were computed with a VDJ recombination model fitted to out-of-frame rearrangements, and the resulting probabilities were checked against IGoR. In a later analysis, TCR-TCR, TCR-HLA and TCR-CMV co-occurrence was scored with hypergeometric tests, and a repertoire-size bias correction was applied to TCR pairs. To estimate false discovery rates, a later analysis permuted the HLA or CMV assignments 20 times. A later analysis grouped co-occurring TCRs with DBSCAN, adding TCRdist sequence similarity when clustering within HLA-allele-positive subsets. For co-occurrence clustering, repertoires with fewer than 30,000 or more than 120,000 public chains were excluded, along with roughly 5 repertoires with anomalous nucleotide sharing. TCRdb carries this immuneACCESS record with in-frame sequences only. Its versions omit some clonotypes, under half of them owing to an unresolved V gene in the studies checked, with the rest unexplained. That table furnishes V, J and clone size, whereas the DNA furnished D and trimming. Here the sample has approximately 160,000 clones; 68% occur a single time. The top ten constitute about 3% of the sample.

The cohort consisted of 650 to 700 healthy bone marrow donors. All cohort members were sampled while nominally healthy, although unrecorded immune exposures were likely present. The donor tested CMV seropositive, placing the donor among the 250 to 350 seropositive members of the cohort. A peripheral blood sample was provided by each donor, and peripheral blood mononuclear cells were used for TCR beta sequencing. Genomic DNA was extracted from the blood cell samples with the Qiagen DNeasy Blood Extraction Kit. This TCR derives from a woman aged 35 to 49 in good health and CMV-seropositive. The chain was built from TRBV28 and TRBJ1-2, with no confident D gene call. The sequencing sample was made of PBMCs. The CDR3 has the sequence CASSPGANYGYTF. The base sequence is TGTGCCAGCAGTCCCGGGGCTAACTATGGCTACACCTTC.